The 5 T cell receptor beta chains given below trace back to one sample, sequenced in a study of T cell responses to AZD1222 COVID-19 vaccine. Clones were sequenced by immunoSEQ multiplex PCR, and TCRdb holds only the in-frame ones, with some missing. The data show about 110,000 clones, roughly 90% seen once. The sample was peripheral blood, taken on day 0 of MenACWY control vaccination. The source of these receptors is an adult in good health.

This sequence joins TRBV5-1 and TRBJ1-6; TRBD1 is a possible D gene (5 bases). The ends were cut back, 0 bases at V and 9 bases at J, with 13 bases in the middle. The CDR3 has 15 residues. Germline V lookup: CDR1 SGHRS, CDR2 YFSETQ. The CDR3 reads CASSLGGGDTSPLHF. CDR3 nucleotide sequence: TGCGCCAGCAGCTTGGGAGGAGGGGATACTTCACCCCTCCACTTT.

The CDR3 DNA is TGTGCCAGCAGCTTGGGCAGGGGGAATTCACCCCTCCACTTT. Translation gives CASSLGRGNSPLHF. This rearrangement joins TRBV5-4 to TRBJ1-6; 7 bases map to TRBD1. The CDR3 length is 14 residues. Germline V gene lookup returns CDR1 SGHNT and CDR2 YYREEE (reference sequence). Trimming took 0 bases from V and 7 from J; bases not matched to a gene: 1.

This clone was detected once. This chain joins TRBV4-2 and TRBJ2-1; 11 bases fit TRBD2. Trimming at V came to 0 bases and at J to 9 bases, leaving 10 bases not matched to a gene. CDR1 and CDR2 (germline): LGHNA, YNFKEQ. The CDR3 has 17 residues. CDR3 residues: CASSQESIAGGISEQFF. Here the CDR3 DNA reads TGTGCCAGCAGCCAAGAATCGATAGCGGGAGGGATCAGTGAGCAGTTCTTC.

The V gene is TRBV6-2 or TRBV6-3, the J gene TRBJ2-6, with 7 bases fitting TRBD2. The V gene end was trimmed by 6 bases and the J gene end by 2 bases; junction bases not matched to a gene: 13. The CDR3 has 18 residues. Germline V lookup: CDR1 MNHEY, CDR2 SVGEGT. The CDR3 here is CASSPAGDSSTGANVLTF. CDR3 in DNA: TGTGCCAGCAGCCCGGCGGGAGACTCCTCTACTGGGGCCAACGTCCTGACTTTC.

V gene TRBV30 combines with J gene TRBJ1-2; TRBD1 might be the D (5 bases). Trimming removed 3 bases at V and 6 bases at J, with 17 bases between. The CDR3 spans 14 residues. Germline assignment: CDR1 GTSNPN and CDR2 SVGIG (reference sequence). CDR3 bases: TGTGCCTGGAGCTTAACGCGGGGGGAAGATGGCTACACCTTC. Its translation: CAWSLTRGEDGYTF.